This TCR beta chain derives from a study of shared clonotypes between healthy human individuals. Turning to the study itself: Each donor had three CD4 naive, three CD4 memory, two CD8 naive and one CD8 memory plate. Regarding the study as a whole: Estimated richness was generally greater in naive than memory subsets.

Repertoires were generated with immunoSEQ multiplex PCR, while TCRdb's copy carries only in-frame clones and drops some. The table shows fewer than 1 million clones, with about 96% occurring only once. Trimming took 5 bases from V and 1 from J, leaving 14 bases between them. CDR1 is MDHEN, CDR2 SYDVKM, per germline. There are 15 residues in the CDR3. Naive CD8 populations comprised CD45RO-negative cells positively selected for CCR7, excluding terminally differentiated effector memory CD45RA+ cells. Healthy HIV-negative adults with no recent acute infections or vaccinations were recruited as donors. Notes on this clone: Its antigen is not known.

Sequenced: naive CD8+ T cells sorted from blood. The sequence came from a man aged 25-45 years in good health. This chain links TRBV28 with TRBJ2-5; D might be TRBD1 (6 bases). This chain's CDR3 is CASSPRTDVQETQYF. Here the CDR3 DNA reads TGTGCCAGCAGTCCGAGGACAGACGTCCAAGAGACCCAGTACTTC. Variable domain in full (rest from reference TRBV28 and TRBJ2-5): DVKVTQSSRYLVKRTGEKVFLECVQDMDHENMFWYRQDPGLGLRLIYFSYDVKMKEKGDIPEGYSVSREKKERFSLILESASTNQTSMYLCASSPRTDVQETQYFGPGTRLLVL.